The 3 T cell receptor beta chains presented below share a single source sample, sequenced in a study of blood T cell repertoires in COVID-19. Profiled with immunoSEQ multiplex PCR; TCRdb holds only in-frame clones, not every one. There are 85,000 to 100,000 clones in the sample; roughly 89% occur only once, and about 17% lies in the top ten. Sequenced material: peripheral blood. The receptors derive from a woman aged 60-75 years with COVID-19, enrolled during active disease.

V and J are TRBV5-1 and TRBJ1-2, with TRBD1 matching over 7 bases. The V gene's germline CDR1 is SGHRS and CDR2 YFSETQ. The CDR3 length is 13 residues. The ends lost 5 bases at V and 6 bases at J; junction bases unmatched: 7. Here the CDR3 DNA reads TGCGCCAGCAGACCCGACAGGGCCGATGGCTACACCTTC. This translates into CASRPDRADGYTF.

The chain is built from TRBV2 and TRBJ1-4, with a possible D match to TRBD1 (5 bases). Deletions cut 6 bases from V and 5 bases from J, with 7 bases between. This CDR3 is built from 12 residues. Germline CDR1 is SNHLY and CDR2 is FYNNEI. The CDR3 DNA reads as TGTGCCAGCAGGGCAGGGAATGAAAAACTGTTTTTT. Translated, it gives CASRAGNEKLFF.

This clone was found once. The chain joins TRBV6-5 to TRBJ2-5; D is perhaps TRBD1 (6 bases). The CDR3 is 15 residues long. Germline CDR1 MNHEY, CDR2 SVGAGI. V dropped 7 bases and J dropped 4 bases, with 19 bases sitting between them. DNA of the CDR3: TGTGCCAGCAAAAGGATACAGGGTTTTGGAGAGACCCAGTACTTC. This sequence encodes CASKRIQGFGETQYF.